These T cell receptor beta chains were read from a single sample in a study of PD-1 blockade in classical Hodgkin lymphoma. Sequencing was performed with immunoSEQ multiplex PCR; in TCRdb, only in-frame clones are kept and a portion is missing. The data contain more than 85,000 clones, roughly 91% of them singletons. The sequencing here drew on peripheral blood mononuclear cells (PBMCs), taken before the second cycle of nivolumab. All receptors come from a human donor with classical Hodgkin lymphoma. The CDR3 runs from the conserved cysteine through the conserved F or W. The order of the fields is CDR3 length, clone size, V gene, J gene, D gene, CDR3 protein, CDR3 DNA. A D gene is named only where the DNA matches it firmly. Expanded clones get a size class; other rows say once, few or many, or leave the size out.

>16|NA|TRBV5-1|TRBJ1-5|NA
CASSHTQGPSNQPQHF
TGCGCCAGCAGCCACACCCAGGGACCGAGCAATCAGCCCCAGCATTTT
>15|NA|TRBV6-6|TRBJ1-6|NA
CASSYSGTGNSPLHF
TGTGCCAGCAGTTACTCTGGGACGGGAAATTCACCCCTCCACTTT
>13|NA|TRBV7-6|TRBJ2-7|TRBD1
CASSQTGSYEQYF
TGTGCCAGCAGCCAGACAGGGAGCTACGAGCAGTACTTC
>15|NA|TRBV5-8|TRBJ2-7|NA
CASSPRGRNPYEQYF
TGTGCCAGCAGCCCGCGTGGGAGGAACCCCTACGAGCAGTACTTC
>15|NA|TRBV19|TRBJ2-1|TRBD2
CASSIGSGESDEQFF
TGTGCCAGTAGTATCGGAAGCGGGGAGTCGGATGAGCAGTTCTTC
>16|NA|TRBV10-3|TRBJ1-4|TRBD1
CAISEGVSGQGEKLFF
TGTGCCATCAGTGAAGGCGTGTCGGGACAGGGTGAAAAACTGTTTTTT
>14|few|TRBV2|TRBJ2-1|NA
CASSEISSYNEQFF
TGTGCCAGCAGTGAAATTAGCTCCTACAATGAGCAGTTCTTC
>20|NA|TRBV5-1|TRBJ2-2|NA
CASSLASTGSLPPNTGELFF
TGCGCCAGCAGCTTAGCTTCAACGGGTTCCCTACCACCGAACACCGGGGAGCTGTTTTTT
>12|NA|TRBV7-9|TRBJ2-7|NA
CASSPGFYEQYF
TGTGCCAGCAGCCCAGGGTTTTACGAGCAGTACTTC
>15|NA|TRBV18|TRBJ2-7|TRBD2
CASSSGTSGSWEQYF
TGTGCCAGCTCATCCGGGACTAGCGGGAGCTGGGAGCAGTACTTC
>14|NA|TRBV10-3|TRBJ1-1|TRBD1
CAISGTGDGTEAFF
TGTGCCATCAGTGGGACAGGGGATGGCACTGAAGCTTTCTTT
>18|NA|TRBV5-1|TRBJ2-3|TRBD2
CASSLLLAGGRAGDTQYF
TGCGCCAGCAGCTTACTACTAGCGGGAGGAAGGGCTGGAGATACGCAGTATTTT
>12|NA|TRBV27|TRBJ2-2|NA
CASSLSNRELFF
TGTGCCAGCAGTTTATCGAACCGGGAGCTGTTTTTT
>14|NA|TRBV5-1|TRBJ1-3|NA
CASSDPTGGNTIYF
TGCGCCAGCAGCGATCCTACAGGGGGAAACACCATATATTTT
>16|NA|TRBV4-2|TRBJ2-1|NA
CASSQDPRGSYNEQFF
TGTGCCAGCAGCCAAGATCCTAGGGGCTCCTACAATGAGCAGTTCTTC
>15|NA|TRBV6-6|TRBJ1-5|NA
CASSYSGREGQPQHF
TGTGCCAGCAGTTACTCCGGCAGGGAGGGTCAGCCCCAGCATTTT
>14|NA|TRBV2|TRBJ2-3|TRBD1
CASGRDSLTDTQYF
TGTGCCAGCGGCCGGGACAGTCTCACAGATACGCAGTATTTT
>13|NA|TRBV15|TRBJ2-1|NA
CATSRLSGDEQFF
TGTGCCACCAGCAGACTAAGCGGCGATGAGCAGTTCTTC
>14|few|TRBV10-2|TRBJ2-7|NA
CASSEPDSSIEQYF
TGCGCCAGCAGTGAGCCGGACAGTTCGATCGAGCAGTACTTC
>13|NA|TRBV6-5|TRBJ1-1|NA
CASSYREGTEAFF
TGTGCCAGCAGTTACCGGGAGGGCACTGAAGCTTTCTTT
>14|NA|TRBV2|TRBJ1-5|NA
CASSETASNQPQHF
TGTGCCAGCAGTGAGACAGCAAGCAATCAGCCCCAGCATTTT
>15|NA|TRBV28|TRBJ1-1|NA
CASSILGKWNTEAFF
TGTGCCAGCAGTATTCTGGGTAAATGGAACACTGAAGCTTTCTTT
>14|NA|TRBV5-1|TRBJ2-2|NA
CASSFLGVTGELFF
TGCGCCAGCAGCTTCTTGGGTGTCACCGGGGAGCTGTTTTTT
>14|NA|TRBV29-1|TRBJ2-5|NA
CSVGGGGSGETQYF
TGCAGCGTTGGTGGGGGCGGGTCGGGAGAGACCCAGTACTTC
>13|NA|TRBV29-1|TRBJ2-1|NA
CSVEEVQAGGQFF
TGCAGCGTTGAAGAGGTACAGGCTGGGGGGCAGTTCTTC
>15|NA|TRBV4-1|TRBJ2-2|NA
CASSPLAVNTGELFF
TGCGCCAGCAGCCCGTTAGCAGTGAACACCGGGGAGCTGTTTTTT
>15|NA|TRBV9|TRBJ2-7|TRBD2
CASSVASGRGDEQYF
TGTGCCAGCAGCGTAGCTAGCGGGAGGGGGGACGAGCAGTACTTC
>16|NA|TRBV5-1|TRBJ1-1|NA
CASSFTSGGMNTEAFF
TGCGCCAGCAGCTTCACAAGCGGGGGAATGAACACTGAAGCTTTCTTT
>10|NA|TRBV5-8|TRBJ2-5|NA
CAGKAETQYF
TGTGCCGGAAAAGCGGAGACCCAGTACTTC
>15|NA|TRBV6-5|TRBJ2-7|NA
CASSYSKGKAYEQYF
TGTGCCAGCAGTTACTCGAAAGGGAAGGCCTACGAGCAGTACTTC
>12|NA|TRBV5-4|TRBJ2-5|NA
CASSGTVGSQYF
TGTGCCAGCAGCGGCACGGTTGGGAGCCAGTACTTC
>13|NA|TRBV2|TRBJ2-7|NA
CASRRRVQNEQYF
TGTGCCAGTCGCCGGAGAGTGCAAAACGAGCAGTACTTC
>17|NA|TRBV4-1|TRBJ1-4|NA
CASSQTLGASGDEKLFF
TGCGCCAGCAGCCAAACCTTAGGCGCCTCAGGGGACGAAAAACTGTTTTTT
>15|NA|TRBV10-2|TRBJ2-7|NA
CASSESVGGTYEQYF
TGCGCCAGCAGTGAATCAGTGGGGGGAACCTACGAGCAGTACTTC
>16|few|TRBV9|TRBJ2-7|TRBD2
CASSASGSGSKYEQYF
TGTGCCAGCAGCGCGTCAGGTAGCGGGAGTAAATACGAGCAGTACTTC
>14|NA|TRBV9|TRBJ2-7|NA
CASSARQSSYEQYF
TGTGCCAGCAGCGCCCGACAAAGCTCCTACGAGCAGTACTTC
>14|NA|TRBV11-2|TRBJ1-4|TRBD1
CASSLDYDRGMLFF
TGTGCCAGCAGCTTAGATTACGACAGGGGAATGCTGTTTTTT
>14|NA|TRBV7-6|TRBJ2-7|TRBD2
CASSIAGEAYEQYF
TGTGCCAGCAGCATAGCGGGAGAGGCCTACGAGCAGTACTTC
>13|once|TRBV29-1|TRBJ2-1|TRBD2
CSVEGLAGARQFF
TGCAGCGTTGAGGGACTAGCGGGAGCTCGGCAGTTCTTC
>15|NA|TRBV7-8|TRBJ2-2|NA
CASSLRMANTGELFF
TGTGCCAGCAGCTTGAGGATGGCGAACACCGGGGAGCTGTTTTTT
>17|NA|TRBV6-1|TRBJ1-4|NA
CASSEADGSRRGEKLFF
TGTGCCAGCAGTGAAGCGGACGGGTCGAGGCGCGGTGAAAAACTGTTTTTT
>15|NA|TRBV19|TRBJ1-5|TRBD1
CASEPRTGVRQPQHF
TGTGCCAGTGAACCTCGGACAGGGGTAAGGCAGCCCCAGCATTTT
>15|NA|TRBV5-1|TRBJ1-1|NA
CASSLSSVLNTEAFF
TGCGCCAGCAGCTTGAGTTCGGTTTTGAACACTGAAGCTTTCTTT
>16|once|TRBV4-1|TRBJ1-6|NA
CASRVSRTANNSPLHF
TGCGCCAGCAGGGTGAGCAGGACAGCTAATAATTCACCCCTCCACTTT
>14|NA|TRBV6-1|TRBJ1-2|NA
CASTIEGGGYGYTF
TGTGCCAGCACCATAGAGGGGGGCGGCTATGGCTACACCTTC
>16|NA|TRBV7-2|TRBJ2-5|TRBD2
CASSPRTSGNWETQYF
TGTGCCAGCAGCCCACGGACTAGCGGGAATTGGGAGACCCAGTACTTC
>12|NA|TRBV18|TRBJ1-4|NA
CASSPQSEKLFF
TGTGCCAGCTCACCCCAGAGTGAAAAACTGTTTTTT
>14|NA|TRBV29-1|TRBJ2-6|NA
CSVDPGSGANVLTF
TGCAGCGTTGATCCCGGATCCGGGGCCAACGTCCTGACTTTC
>15|NA|TRBV5-6|TRBJ1-3|NA
CASSSGPRSGNTIYF
TGTGCCAGCAGCTCTGGTCCCCGCTCTGGAAACACCATATATTTT
>15|NA|TRBV5-1|TRBJ2-1|TRBD2
CASSTRLAAYNEQFF
TGCGCCAGCAGCACCCGACTAGCGGCCTACAATGAGCAGTTCTTC
>13|NA|TRBV30|TRBJ1-4|NA
CAWGITTNEKLFF
TGTGCCTGGGGGATCACAACTAATGAAAAACTGTTTTTT
>14|NA|TRBV6-4|TRBJ1-1|NA
CASRAQVSNTEAFF
TGTGCCAGCAGAGCCCAGGTCTCGAACACTGAAGCTTTCTTT
>12|NA|TRBV6-1|TRBJ1-1|NA
CAFGAPGTEAFF
TGTGCATTTGGCGCCCCTGGAACTGAAGCTTTCTTT
>13|once|TRBV7-8|TRBJ2-7|TRBD2
CASSGGTSGSVYF
TGTGCCAGCAGCGGGGGGACTAGCGGGAGTGTGTACTTC
>14|NA|TRBV4-1|TRBJ2-7|TRBD1
CASSRDRGPYEQYF
TGCGCCAGCAGCCGGGACAGGGGACCCTACGAGCAGTACTTC
>16|NA|TRBV18|TRBJ2-1|TRBD2
CASSPTGSGTGNEQFF
TGTGCCAGCTCCCCAACCGGAAGCGGGACTGGGAATGAGCAGTTCTTC
>18|NA|TRBV7-8|TRBJ2-7|TRBD2
CASSQTPGEAGEDHEQYF
TGTGCCAGCAGCCAAACCCCTGGGGAAGCGGGAGAGGATCACGAGCAGTACTTC